Each of the 22 T cell receptor beta chains below was sequenced from the same sample in a study of metastatic and nonmetastatic thyroid tumors (dated by TCRdb to about 2020). The library was built by means of PCR. The instrument was an Illumina HiSeq 4000. In TCRdb, the public reads were trimmed at Q25 with fastp and aligned with MiXCR, with productive beta chains retained. The sample profile shows tens of thousands of clones; around 25% of them were found once. Jointly, the top ten make up around 3.2% of the sample. Before undergoing thyroid surgery, none of the patients had been given any kind of treatment. Input material: blood. The receptor source for this set is a male donor with papillary thyroid cancer or a benign thyroid nodule (not recorded which). Some clones in this sample may be carry-over from other donors' samples.

The table lists this clone with many counts. The chain carries TRBV18 and TRBJ2-3; tentatively, D is TRBD2 (5 bases). This CDR3 is 13 amino acids long. Trimming stripped 8 bases from V and 4 bases from J, with 13 bases between. Germline CDR1 KGHSH, CDR2 LQKENI. CDR3 protein: CASKEGNPDTQYF. The CDR3 DNA follows: TGTGCCAGCAAAGAGGGAAACCCAGATACGCAGTATTTT.

This clone was seen at least ten times. This rearrangement joins TRBV4-1 to TRBJ1-3; D remains unclear. V was clipped by 1 base and J by 4 bases, with 11 bases between them. The germline gives CDR1 MGHRA, CDR2 YSYEKL. CDR3 size: 15 residues. Here the CDR3 DNA reads TGCGCCAGCAGCCAAGTACGGCATGGAGGAAACACCATATATTTT. It is translated as CASSQVRHGGNTIYF.

J is TRBJ2-1 and V is TRBV28; 11 bases align to TRBD2. The CDR3 loop spans 14 amino acids. Germline CDR1 and CDR2: MDHEN and SYDVKM. V lost 5 bases, J lost 9 bases, and 6 bases stayed unmatched. The CDR3 nucleotides are TGTGCCAGCAGTGTTAGCGGGGGGGCCGTTGAGCAGTTCTTC. Translated: CASSVSGGAVEQFF.

This clone has a count of ten or more. V usage is TRBV5-4 and J usage is TRBJ1-3, with D perhaps matching TRBD1 (5 bases). The CDR3 is 18 residues long. CDR1 and CDR2 (germline): SGHNT, YYREEE (reference sequence). Between the trimmed V and J ends, which lost 3 bases and 0 bases, there was a span of 19 bases. CDR3 bases: TGTGCCAGCAGCTACGGGTTCCTAGGGACCCCCTCTGGAAACACCATATATTTT. Protein product: CASSYGFLGTPSGNTIYF.

Ten or more counts support this clone. This chain connects TRBV6-5 to TRBJ2-1, with a possible D match to TRBD2 (6 bases). The CDR3 runs 17 residues. The germline V gene has CDR1 MNHEY and CDR2 SVGAGI. The germline V and J ends were trimmed by 2 bases and 6 bases, with 20 bases remaining between them. Here the CDR3 DNA reads TGTGCCAGCAGTTACACCCCGACTAGGCGGGTCGGCAATGAGCAGTTCTTC. This gives the protein CASSYTPTRRVGNEQFF.

There are a few counts of this clone. The chain combines TRBV28 with TRBJ1-1, with unresolved D. This CDR3 has 11 residues. The V end was cut by 8 bases, the J end by 7 bases, with 11 bases between. Germline V gene lookup returns CDR1 MDHEN and CDR2 SYDVKM. The CDR3 coding sequence is TGTGCCAGCGCAAAAGTCGGTGAAGCTTTCTTT. This translates into CASAKVGEAFF.

This clone occurred a few times. The junction shows a germline mismatch at one end, possibly a read error. This chain links TRBV12-3 or TRBV12-4 with TRBJ2-1; 8 bases fit TRBD2. The CDR3 is 13 amino acids. DNA for the CDR3: TGTGCCGGCAGCCACGGGACTAGCAATGAGCAGTTCTTC. The encoded protein is CAGSHGTSNEQFF.

This clone was seen repeatedly, ten times or more. This rearrangement joins TRBV19 to TRBJ2-7; 9 bases line up with TRBD1. After removal of 5 bases from V and 3 bases from J, the junction contained 11 bases not matched to a gene. The germline V gene encodes CDR1 LNHDA and CDR2 SQIVND (reference sequence). The CDR3 has 16 residues. Here the CDR3 DNA reads TGTGCCAGTAGTGCCCTCGCCGGGACAGGGTACTACGAGCAGTACTTC. Amino acid sequence: CASSALAGTGYYEQYF.

This clone was counted many times. The V gene is TRBV5-1, the J gene TRBJ2-3, with a weak D call TRBD2 (6 bases). Germline V lookup: CDR1 SGHRS, CDR2 YFSETQ. Trimming removed 0 bases from V and 2 bases from J, with 16 bases in between. The CDR3 is 17 amino acids. The CDR3 is CASSLAPSAPYTDTQYF. The CDR3 DNA reads TGCGCCAGCAGCTTGGCCCCTAGCGCTCCTTACACAGATACGCAGTATTTT. Drawing the rest from reference TRBV5-1 and TRBJ2-3, the complete variable domain is KAGVTQTPRYLIKTRGQQVTLSCSPISGHRSVSWYQQTPGQGLQFLFEYFSETQRNKGNFPGRFSGRQFSNSRSEMNVSTLELGDSALYLCASSLAPSAPYTDTQYFGPGTRLTVL.

This clone was seen a few times. The rearrangement joins TRBV2 to TRBJ1-6, with D perhaps TRBD1 (5 bases). Trimming removed 4 bases from V and 4 bases from J, with 8 bases in between. The germline V gene encodes CDR1 SNHLY and CDR2 FYNNEI. This CDR3 comprises 14 residues. The CDR3 DNA is TGTGCCAGCAGTGTCCAGGGATATAATTCACCCCTCCACTTT. Its translation is CASSVQGYNSPLHF.

The chain combines TRBV20-1 with TRBJ1-6; TRBD1 might be the D (5 bases). Germline V gives CDR1 DFQATT, CDR2 SNEGSKA (reference sequence). Trimming took 1 base from V and 7 from J, leaving 11 bases between them. This CDR3 has 14 amino acids. CDR3 sequence (DNA): TGCAGTGCTAGAGGGGCAGGGATGAATTCACCCCTCCACTTT. Residues: CSARGAGMNSPLHF.

The rearrangement joins TRBV28 to TRBJ1-1, with D hard to call. Germline V CDR1 and CDR2: MDHEN, SYDVKM. V lost 2 bases to trimming and J lost 1 base, with 5 bases between them. CDR3 size: 13 residues. The CDR3 is CASSLTENTEAFF. CDR3 sequence (DNA): TGTGCCAGCAGTTTAACAGAGAACACTGAAGCTTTCTTT.

This clone was recorded at least ten times. The gene calls are TRBV9 and TRBJ2-1, with 9 bases lining up with TRBD1. Germline assignment: CDR1 SGDLS and CDR2 YYNGEE. J was trimmed by 4 bases and V by 4 bases; bases with no gene match: 9. The CDR3 runs 16 residues. CDR3 coding DNA: TGTGCCAGCAGCCCCCCGACAGGGGGTCCTTACAATGAGCAGTTCTTC. Its translation: CASSPPTGGPYNEQFF.

In the case of this clone: One end of the junction varies from germline; a read error may be responsible. The J gene is TRBJ1-1, the V gene TRBV2; 7 nucleotides agree with TRBD1. The CDR3 extends over 11 amino acids. Germline lookup yields CDR1 SNHLY and CDR2 FYNNEI. The CDR3 bases are TGTGCCAGACAGGGGTACACTGAAGCCTTCTTT. This translates into CARQGYTEAFF.

The chain uses TRBV11-1 and TRBJ2-7, with 14 nucleotides matching TRBD2. The germline CDR1 and CDR2 sequences are SGHAT and FQDESV (reference sequence). Unmatched junction bases numbered 8, after V lost 5 bases and J lost 2 bases. This CDR3 has 17 amino acids. DNA of the CDR3: TGTGCCAGCAGCCTCTCGGGACTAGCGGGAGACCCCTACGAGCAGTACTTC. Protein sequence: CASSLSGLAGDPYEQYF.

Many counts were recorded for this clone. The chain has TRBV24-1 and TRBJ1-1; 9 bases are shared with TRBD1. Germline CDR1 is KGHDR and CDR2 is SFDVKD. This CDR3 has 13 amino acids. The trim removed 3 bases at V and 8 bases at J, leaving 3 bases unmatched. The CDR3 loop is CATSDGDREEAFF. The CDR3 DNA follows: TGTGCCACCAGTGATGGGGACAGGGAAGAAGCTTTCTTT.

This clone was seen more than once but under ten times. The V and J genes are TRBV28 and TRBJ1-5; TRBD1 matches at 7 bases. CDR3 length equals 14 residues. V was clipped by 1 base and J by 4 bases; unmatched bases: 1. Germline CDR1 MDHEN, CDR2 SYDVKM. The CDR3 loop is CASSLLQGNQPQHF. CDR3 nucleotide sequence: TGTGCCAGCAGTTTATTACAGGGGAATCAGCCCCAGCATTTT.

This clone was detected ten times or more. The chain uses TRBV12-3 or TRBV12-4 and TRBJ2-2; 7 nucleotides match TRBD2. CDR3 length equals 15 residues. V shed 5 bases and J 6 bases; nucleotides not matched to a gene: 9. This CDR3 reads CASSARLAGSGELFF. CDR3 DNA: TGTGCCAGCAGTGCGAGACTAGCAGGGTCCGGGGAGCTGTTTTTT.

This clone was detected a few times. The chain has TRBV28 and TRBJ2-7; D is unresolved. The CDR3 length is 13 residues. The V gene lost 6 bases and the J gene lost 3 bases, with 12 bases spanning the gap. CDR1 and CDR2 (germline): MDHEN, SYDVKM. The CDR3 here is CASSPRGGYEQYF. In DNA form, the CDR3 reads TGTGCCAGCAGCCCTAGAGGCGGCTACGAGCAGTACTTC.

This clone was recorded at least ten times. The chain couples TRBV5-1 to TRBJ2-7; the D is unclear. Germline CDR1 is SGHRS and CDR2 is YFSETQ. CDR3 length: 13 amino acids. Trimming removed 2 bases at V and 0 bases at J, with 6 bases between. The CDR3 here is CASSFTSSYEQYF. The CDR3 DNA reads as TGCGCCAGCAGCTTCACAAGCTCCTACGAGCAGTACTTC.

Comments on this clone: Germline is not matched at one junction end, which may reflect a read error. J is TRBJ2-1 and V is TRBV7-8; 7 bases fit TRBD2. Germline lookup yields CDR1 SGHVS and CDR2 FQNEAQ. This CDR3 spans 15 amino acids. CDR3 region: CASSPSGVSYNEQFF. CDR3 DNA sequence: TGCGCCAGCAGCCCTAGCGGTGTGTCCTACAATGAGCAGTTCTTC.

This clone was observed a handful of times. V and J are TRBV11-2 and TRBJ1-1; D not certain. The germline gives CDR1 SGHAT, CDR2 FQNNGV. V was clipped by 0 bases and J by 1 base, with 9 bases between them. The CDR3 is 15 amino acids. CDR3 sequence (DNA): TGTGCCAGCAGCTTAGAGGCCGGCGGGAACACTGAAGCTTTCTTT. Its protein is CASSLEAGGNTEAFF.